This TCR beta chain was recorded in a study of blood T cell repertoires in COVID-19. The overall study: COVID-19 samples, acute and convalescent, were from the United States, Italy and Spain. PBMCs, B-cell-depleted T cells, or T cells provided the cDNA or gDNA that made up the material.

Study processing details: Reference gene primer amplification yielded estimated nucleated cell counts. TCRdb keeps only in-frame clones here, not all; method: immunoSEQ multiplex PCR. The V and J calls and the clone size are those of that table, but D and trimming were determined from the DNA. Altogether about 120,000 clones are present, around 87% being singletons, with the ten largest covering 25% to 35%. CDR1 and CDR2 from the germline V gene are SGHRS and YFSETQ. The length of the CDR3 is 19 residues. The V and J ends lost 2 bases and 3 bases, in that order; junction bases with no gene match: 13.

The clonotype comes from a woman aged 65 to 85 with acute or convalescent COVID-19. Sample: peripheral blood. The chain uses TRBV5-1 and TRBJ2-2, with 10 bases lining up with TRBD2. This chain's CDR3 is CASSFLIYSGGTDTGELFF. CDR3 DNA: TGCGCCAGCAGCTTTCTAATTTATAGCGGGGGGACAGACACCGGGGAGCTGTTTTTT.